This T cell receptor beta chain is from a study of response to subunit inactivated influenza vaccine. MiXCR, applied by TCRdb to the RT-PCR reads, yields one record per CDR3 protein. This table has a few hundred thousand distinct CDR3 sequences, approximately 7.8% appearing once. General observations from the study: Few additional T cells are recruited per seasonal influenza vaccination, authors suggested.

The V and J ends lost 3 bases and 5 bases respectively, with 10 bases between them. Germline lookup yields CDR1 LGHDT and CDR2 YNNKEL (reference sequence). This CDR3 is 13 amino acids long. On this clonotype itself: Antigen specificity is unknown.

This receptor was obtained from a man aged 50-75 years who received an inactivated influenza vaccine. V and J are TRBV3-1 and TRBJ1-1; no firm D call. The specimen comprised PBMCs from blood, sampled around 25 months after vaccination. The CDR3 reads CASSQGSGTEAFF. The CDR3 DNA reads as TGTGCCAGCAGCCAGGGCTCGGGGACTGAAGCTTTCTTT. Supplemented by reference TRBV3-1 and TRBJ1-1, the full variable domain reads DTAVSQTPKYLVTQMGNDKSIKCEQNLGHDTMYWYKQDSKKFLKIMFSYNNKELIINETVPNRFSPKSPDKAHLNLHINSLELGDSAVYFCASSQGSGTEAFFGQGTRLTVV.